This T cell receptor (beta chain) was sequenced in a study of cytomegalovirus exposure and HLA in healthy donors (TCRdb year 2017). A note on the overall study: According to a later analysis, one platform produced both the 110 or so validation repertoires and the 730 or so repertoires of the first cohort. To predict cytomegalovirus infection status, the study brought together high-throughput TCR immunosequencing, statistical association of individual TCRs with disease status, and machine learning. Along with the roughly 700-subject first cohort, a separate validation cohort of about 110 different subjects was used. The study aimed to test whether cataloging public T cell receptors could reveal signatures of past pathogen exposure. Overall study outcomes, separate from this receptor: According to the authors, the approach could potentially be generalized to other disease states and immunological phenotypes. A later analysis found that TCRs clustered in the first cohort also tended to co-occur in the roughly 120 validation repertoires, with 94% of cluster scores above 0. In both the original and validation cohorts, the classifier was reported to diagnose cytomegalovirus status with high specificity and sensitivity. The study listed 164 TCR beta chains as associated with cytomegalovirus. Three of the identified cytomegalovirus-associated TCR beta chains were confirmed in vitro to be specific for cytomegalovirus antigens. A later analysis lacked HLA typing for the validation cohort, so it scored co-occurrence in that cohort across all 120 or so repertoires. While some public TCRs were present in many individuals, most TCR sequences turned up only very rarely across donors.

The donors belonged to the validation cohort of about 120 subjects, which was separate from the roughly 680-subject first cohort. The CDR3 runs 11 residues from the cysteine to the phenylalanine. The entry retains the CDR3 DNA only, 33 bases that are in frame from base 1. V is pared back by 3 bases and J by 7 bases, with 7 bases lying between the germline termini. CDR1 MNHEY and CDR2 SMNVEV are derived from the germline V gene (reference sequence). Points on this clone: The specificity of this receptor is unknown. One base away there is no much larger clone; base qualities are not given.

To prepare the library, the immunoSEQ multiplex PCR assay was applied. The authors processed their data as follows. A statistical classification framework was built to diagnose cytomegalovirus status from the catalog of TCR beta chain sequences. TCRdb stores this immuneACCESS table with in-frame sequences only. Part of the clones is absent; in the studies checked, under half of the shortfall reflects unresolved V genes, and no reason is known for the rest. D and trimming were read from the DNA, whereas the V and J calls and clone size are those reported in that table. Here the sample has fewer than 250,000 clones; roughly 84% occur a single time. In total, the top ten clones hold roughly 2% of the sample.

The V and J segments used are TRBV27 and TRBJ2-7; the best D guess is TRBD1, with 6 bases matching. Sequencing was performed on PBMCs. The TCR comes from a woman between 18 and 29 years old in good health and CMV-seropositive. The DNA sequence follows: TGTGCCAGCAGTTTCCAGGGGGAGCAGTACTTC. The encoded protein is CASSFQGEQYF.